The entry below describes one T cell receptor (beta chain). The antigen remains unidentified. Construction of TCR beta libraries was performed using quantitative 5'-RACE with molecular barcodes. TCRdb passed the 5' RACE reads through MiXCR, listing each CDR3 protein once. The sample contains a few hundred thousand distinct CDR3 sequences, roughly 18% of which appear only once. V lost 2 bases and J lost 5; bases outside the gene matches: 7. The CDR3 is 16 amino acids. CDR1 is LGHNT and CDR2 is FRNRAP in the germline V gene. These data are taken from a study of CD8 T cells in ankylosing spondylitis. Findings and limits, study-wide: Ankylosing spondylitis blood appeared to be characterized by a TCR beta motif of eight highly homologous variants. Earlier studies detected some motif variants in reactive arthritis synovial fluid and blood. Significant enrichment of disease-linked clones was reported in matched ankylosing spondylitis synovial fluid.

The sequenced material came from blood, either unsorted or a sorted T cell fraction (not recorded which). This chain links TRBV12-5 with TRBJ2-7; the match to TRBD1 covers 12 bases. The TCR originated in a male donor with ankylosing spondylitis or in good health (not recorded which). DNA of the CDR3: TGTGCTAGTGGTTTGATACCGGGACAGGGGGCTAACGAGCAGTACTTC. It encodes CASGLIPGQGANEQYF.